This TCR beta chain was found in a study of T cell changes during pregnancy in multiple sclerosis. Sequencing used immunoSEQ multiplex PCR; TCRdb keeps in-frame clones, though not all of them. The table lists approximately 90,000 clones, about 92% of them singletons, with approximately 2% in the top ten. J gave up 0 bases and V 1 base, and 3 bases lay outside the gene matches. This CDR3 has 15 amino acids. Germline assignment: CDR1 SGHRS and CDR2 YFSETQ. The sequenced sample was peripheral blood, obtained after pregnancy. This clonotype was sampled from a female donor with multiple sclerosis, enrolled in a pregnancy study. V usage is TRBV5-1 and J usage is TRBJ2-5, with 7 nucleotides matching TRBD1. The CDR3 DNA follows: TGCGCCAGCAGCTTGTTCAGGGGGAACCAAGAGACCCAGTACTTC. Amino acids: CASSLFRGNQETQYF.